This passage covers 24 T cell receptor beta chains from one sample sequenced in a study of shared T cell receptors in the human thymus. Method: immunoSEQ multiplex PCR; TCRdb's copy keeps in-frame clones and lacks some. The table records 700,000 to 750,000 clones, 80% to 90% of them present only once. The same sample was also studied in work on human thymus T cells.

The sequenced material came from thymocytes. Receptors originate from a girl less than two years old with a congenital heart defect.

The V and J genes are TRBV28 and TRBJ1-5; maybe TRBD1 (6 bases). Germline-derived CDR1 and CDR2 are MDHEN and SYDVKM. Trimming pared 3 bases from V and 7 bases from J, leaving 19 bases between. The CDR3 is 16 amino acids. The CDR3: CASSLTLTGIWQPQHF. In nucleotides, the CDR3 is TGTGCCAGCAGTTTGACCCTAACAGGGATCTGGCAGCCCCAGCATTTT.

V gene TRBV5-1 combines with J gene TRBJ2-2; 12 nucleotides match TRBD2. The V and J ends lost 3 bases and 4 bases, in that order; junction bases with no gene match: 22. The CDR3 has 22 residues. Germline V CDR1 and CDR2: SGHRS, YFSETQ. Here the CDR3 DNA reads TGCGCCAGCAGCTCCTGGGATAGACTAGCGGGAGTACAATGGTCGGGCACCGGGGAGCTGTTTTTT. It specifies CASSSWDRLAGVQWSGTGELFF.

This chain connects TRBV9 to TRBJ1-1; D ambiguous. The CDR3 sequence is 17 residues long. Germline assignment: CDR1 SGDLS and CDR2 YYNGEE. With 4 bases removed from V and 1 base from J, the gap between germline ends came to 20 bases. As DNA, the CDR3 is TGTGCCAGCAGCCCATATAAAGCGTGGCAGCCGAACACTGAAGCTTTCTTT. The encoded protein is CASSPYKAWQPNTEAFF.

This chain links TRBV4-3 with TRBJ1-1; possible D gene TRBD1, 5 bases. The CDR3 has 15 amino acids. Trimming pared 0 bases from V and 4 bases from J, leaving 12 bases between. Germline V gene sequence: CDR1 LGHNA, CDR2 YSLEER. The CDR3 protein is CASSQDSAGITEAFF. The DNA for the CDR3 is TGCGCCAGCAGCCAAGATAGTGCAGGGATCACTGAAGCTTTCTTT.

This clone has a single count. This chain links TRBV29-1 with TRBJ1-3, with D tentatively TRBD1 (5 bases). The germline CDR1 and CDR2 sequences are SQVTM and ANQGSEA. Trimming stripped 0 bases from V and 0 bases from J, with 18 bases between. The CDR3 covers 18 residues. CDR3 sequence: CSVEDRDSPEISGNTIYF. CDR3 in DNA: TGCAGCGTTGAAGATCGGGACTCTCCGGAAATCTCTGGAAACACCATATATTTT.

This clone was recorded a few times. The J gene is TRBJ1-5, the V gene TRBV4-1; a weak D match, TRBD1 (6 bases). Trimming shortened V by 0 bases and J by 5 bases, and 11 bases separated the two germline ends. The CDR3 runs to 15 residues. In germline, CDR1 is MGHRA, CDR2 YSYEKL. The CDR3 spells CASSQDTRGYQPQHF. DNA of the CDR3: TGCGCCAGCAGCCAAGATACCAGGGGATATCAGCCCCAGCATTTT.

The V gene is TRBV9, the J gene TRBJ2-2; tentatively, D is TRBD1 (6 bases). This CDR3 has 16 amino acids. V lost 4 bases to trimming and J lost 3 bases, with 16 bases between them. The germline V gene encodes CDR1 SGDLS and CDR2 YYNGEE. CDR3 region: CASSTTRAGDTGELFF. The CDR3 DNA follows: TGTGCCAGCAGCACTACCAGGGCAGGGGACACCGGGGAGCTGTTTTTT.

The J gene is TRBJ1-2, the V gene TRBV6-6; D perhaps matches TRBD1 (5 bases). CDR1 MNHNY and CDR2 SVGAGI come from the germline V gene (reference sequence). The ends were cut back, 7 bases at V and 8 bases at J, with 11 bases in the middle. The CDR3 consists of 11 residues. The DNA for the CDR3 is TGTGCCAGCACTACAGGAGTAGGCTACACCTTC. Its translation: CASTTGVGYTF.

The V gene is TRBV4-3, the J gene TRBJ2-7, with 7 bases aligning to TRBD1. The germline gives CDR1 LGHNA, CDR2 YSLEER. Germline trimming cut 3 bases from V and 9 bases from J; bases unmatched to any gene: 8. CDR3 length equals 13 residues. In DNA, the CDR3 is TGCGCCAGCAGCCACGGGACAGACCCGCGGCAGTACTTC. This translates into CASSHGTDPRQYF.

Worth noting for this clone: A read error may account for a junction end that differs from germline. This CDR3 is also generated by other DNA sequences in the sample. The chain joins TRBV19 to TRBJ1-6; no firm D call. Germline V gives CDR1 LNHDA, CDR2 SQIVND (reference sequence). This CDR3 is built from 14 residues. The CDR3 region is CASSMTTGNSPLHF. The CDR3 DNA reads as TGTGCCAGTAGTATGACGACGGGAAATTCCCCCCTCCACTTT.

The chain combines TRBV12-5 with TRBJ2-7, with D perhaps matching TRBD1 (6 bases). The germline V and J ends were trimmed by 0 bases and 6 bases, with 24 bases remaining between them. In germline, CDR1 is LGHNT, CDR2 FRNRAP. The CDR3 loop spans 18 amino acids. Written as DNA, the CDR3 is TGTGCTAGTGGTTTGGTAAGTCCTCGGGGACACCACAAGGTCGAGCAGTACTTC. Amino acids: CASGLVSPRGHHKVEQYF.

The chain carries TRBV15 and TRBJ1-2, with D possibly TRBD1 on 6 matching bases. V was clipped by 4 bases and J by 4 bases, with 13 bases between them. This CDR3 spans 14 amino acids. Per the germline V gene, CDR1 is LNHNV and CDR2 is YYDKDF (reference sequence). The CDR3 is CATSNKGVVYGYTF. In DNA, the CDR3 is TGTGCCACCAGCAATAAGGGGGTTGTCTATGGCTACACCTTC.

The gene calls are TRBV10-3 and TRBJ2-5; tentatively, D is TRBD2 (7 bases). The length of the CDR3 is 12 residues. Looked up from germline, CDR1 is ENHRY and CDR2 is SYGVKD. V was shortened by 8 bases and J by 3 bases, with 10 bases between the two germline ends. The CDR3 region is CAIGGAKETQYF. CDR3 nucleotide sequence: TGTGCCATCGGGGGGGCTAAAGAGACCCAGTACTTC.

V gene TRBV7-2 combines with J gene TRBJ2-2; D is uncertain. Between the trimmed V and J ends, which lost 5 bases and 7 bases, there was a span of 14 bases. The CDR3 covers 14 residues. CDR1 is SGHTA, CDR2 FQGNSA, per germline. CDR3: CASSHTVVGGELFF. The CDR3 DNA reads as TGTGCCAGCAGCCACACAGTGGTCGGCGGGGAGCTGTTTTTT.

The chain carries TRBV5-4 and TRBJ2-5; TRBD2 matches 15 bases. The junction had 3 bases not matched to a gene; V was cut back by 4 bases and J by 2 bases. Germline V gene lookup returns CDR1 SGHNT and CDR2 YYREEE (reference sequence). CDR3 length: 16 residues. The CDR3 loop is CASSGGLAGGQETQYF. Here the CDR3 DNA reads TGTGCCAGCAGCGGGGGACTAGCGGGGGGTCAAGAGACCCAGTACTTC.

This CDR3 reads CASRWGGTQPQHF. The CDR3 nucleotides are TGTGCCAGCAGGTGGGGGGGCACTCAGCCCCAGCATTTT. The chain recombines TRBV6-6 with TRBJ1-5; D is possibly TRBD1 (6 bases). V was cut by 6 bases and J by 6 bases, with 12 bases left in between. Germline V CDR1 and CDR2: MNHNY, SVGAGI (reference sequence). The length of the CDR3 is 13 residues.

V is TRBV5-8 and J is TRBJ1-2, with 10 bases lining up with TRBD1. The V and J ends lost 1 base and 4 bases, in that order; junction bases with no gene match: 16. From germline, CDR1 is SGHTS and CDR2 YDEGEE. The CDR3 has 19 amino acids. CDR3 residues: CASSLTVPTGQGSPYGYTF. As DNA, the CDR3 is TGTGCCAGCAGCTTGACAGTTCCCACGGGACAGGGGTCTCCCTATGGCTACACCTTC.

The CDR3 region is CASSVVQGAPDTEAFF. CDR3 DNA: TGTGCCAGCAGCGTAGTTCAGGGGGCGCCGGACACTGAAGCTTTCTTT. The chain has TRBV9 and TRBJ1-1, with 8 bases fitting TRBD1. V shed 0 bases, J shed 3 bases, and the junction held 7 bases outside the gene matches. The CDR3 consists of 16 residues. Germline assignment: CDR1 SGDLS and CDR2 YYNGEE.

The V call is TRBV5-1, the J call TRBJ2-1; a weak D match, TRBD1 (6 bases). Trimming took 2 bases from V and 7 from J, leaving 13 bases between them. This CDR3 comprises 14 residues. The germline V gene encodes CDR1 SGHRS and CDR2 YFSETQ. CDR3 amino acids: CASSFVGGRNEQFF. As DNA, the CDR3 is TGCGCCAGCAGCTTCGTTGGGGGCCGGAATGAGCAGTTCTTC.

This chain connects TRBV27 to TRBJ1-5, with D possibly being TRBD1 (5 bases). V lost 6 bases, J lost 10 bases, and 22 bases lay in between. The CDR3 extends over 15 amino acids. Germline CDR1 is MNHEY and CDR2 is SMNVEV (reference sequence). The CDR3 nucleotides are TGTGCCAGCAGCCCCCTGGGTGGGGGGGAGTATCCCCAGCATTTT. It specifies CASSPLGGGEYPQHF.

The count of this clone is one. The gene calls are TRBV27 and TRBJ1-1; 7 nucleotides agree with TRBD1. The V gene's germline CDR1 is MNHEY and CDR2 SMNVEV (reference sequence). The CDR3 loop spans 18 amino acids. The V gene end was trimmed by 5 bases and the J gene end by 0 bases; junction bases not matched to a gene: 15. CDR3: CASSPRTGPSEMNTEAFF. The CDR3 DNA reads TGTGCCAGCAGTCCCCGGACAGGACCGAGTGAAATGAACACTGAAGCTTTCTTT.

The gene calls are TRBV5-4 and TRBJ1-1; the D gene is possibly TRBD1 (5 bases). V gave up 0 bases and J gave up 0 bases, with 9 bases separating them. The CDR3 has 15 amino acids. Germline V gene lookup returns CDR1 SGHNT and CDR2 YYREEE (reference sequence). CDR3 nucleotide sequence: TGTGCCAGCAGCTTGGTGACAGAGATGAACACTGAAGCTTTCTTT. The encoded protein is CASSLVTEMNTEAFF.

V and J are TRBV19 and TRBJ2-2; TRBD1 matches 10 bases. CDR3 length: 16 amino acids. V was clipped by 4 bases and J by 4 bases; unmatched bases: 6. Germline CDR1 is LNHDA and CDR2 is SQIVND (reference sequence). DNA of the CDR3: TGTGCCAGTAGTAAAACCGGGACAGGGGCCACCGGGGAGCTGTTTTTT. Amino acid sequence: CASSKTGTGATGELFF.

The chain combines TRBV7-2 with TRBJ1-1; possible D gene TRBD1, 5 bases. V gave up 6 bases and J gave up 8 bases, with 19 bases separating them. This CDR3 has 14 residues. CDR1 SGHTA and CDR2 FQGNSA come from the germline V gene. The CDR3 protein is CASSSAGGCAEAFF. The CDR3 DNA follows: TGTGCCAGCAGTTCAGCGGGGGGTTGTGCAGAAGCTTTCTTT. Filled out from reference TRBV7-2 and TRBJ1-1, the complete variable domain reads GAGVSQSPSNKVTEKGKDVELRCDPISGHTALYWYRQSLGQGLEFLIYFQGNSAPDKSGLPSDRFSAERTGGSVSTLTIQRTQQEDSAVYLCASSSAGGCAEAFFGQGTRLTVV.